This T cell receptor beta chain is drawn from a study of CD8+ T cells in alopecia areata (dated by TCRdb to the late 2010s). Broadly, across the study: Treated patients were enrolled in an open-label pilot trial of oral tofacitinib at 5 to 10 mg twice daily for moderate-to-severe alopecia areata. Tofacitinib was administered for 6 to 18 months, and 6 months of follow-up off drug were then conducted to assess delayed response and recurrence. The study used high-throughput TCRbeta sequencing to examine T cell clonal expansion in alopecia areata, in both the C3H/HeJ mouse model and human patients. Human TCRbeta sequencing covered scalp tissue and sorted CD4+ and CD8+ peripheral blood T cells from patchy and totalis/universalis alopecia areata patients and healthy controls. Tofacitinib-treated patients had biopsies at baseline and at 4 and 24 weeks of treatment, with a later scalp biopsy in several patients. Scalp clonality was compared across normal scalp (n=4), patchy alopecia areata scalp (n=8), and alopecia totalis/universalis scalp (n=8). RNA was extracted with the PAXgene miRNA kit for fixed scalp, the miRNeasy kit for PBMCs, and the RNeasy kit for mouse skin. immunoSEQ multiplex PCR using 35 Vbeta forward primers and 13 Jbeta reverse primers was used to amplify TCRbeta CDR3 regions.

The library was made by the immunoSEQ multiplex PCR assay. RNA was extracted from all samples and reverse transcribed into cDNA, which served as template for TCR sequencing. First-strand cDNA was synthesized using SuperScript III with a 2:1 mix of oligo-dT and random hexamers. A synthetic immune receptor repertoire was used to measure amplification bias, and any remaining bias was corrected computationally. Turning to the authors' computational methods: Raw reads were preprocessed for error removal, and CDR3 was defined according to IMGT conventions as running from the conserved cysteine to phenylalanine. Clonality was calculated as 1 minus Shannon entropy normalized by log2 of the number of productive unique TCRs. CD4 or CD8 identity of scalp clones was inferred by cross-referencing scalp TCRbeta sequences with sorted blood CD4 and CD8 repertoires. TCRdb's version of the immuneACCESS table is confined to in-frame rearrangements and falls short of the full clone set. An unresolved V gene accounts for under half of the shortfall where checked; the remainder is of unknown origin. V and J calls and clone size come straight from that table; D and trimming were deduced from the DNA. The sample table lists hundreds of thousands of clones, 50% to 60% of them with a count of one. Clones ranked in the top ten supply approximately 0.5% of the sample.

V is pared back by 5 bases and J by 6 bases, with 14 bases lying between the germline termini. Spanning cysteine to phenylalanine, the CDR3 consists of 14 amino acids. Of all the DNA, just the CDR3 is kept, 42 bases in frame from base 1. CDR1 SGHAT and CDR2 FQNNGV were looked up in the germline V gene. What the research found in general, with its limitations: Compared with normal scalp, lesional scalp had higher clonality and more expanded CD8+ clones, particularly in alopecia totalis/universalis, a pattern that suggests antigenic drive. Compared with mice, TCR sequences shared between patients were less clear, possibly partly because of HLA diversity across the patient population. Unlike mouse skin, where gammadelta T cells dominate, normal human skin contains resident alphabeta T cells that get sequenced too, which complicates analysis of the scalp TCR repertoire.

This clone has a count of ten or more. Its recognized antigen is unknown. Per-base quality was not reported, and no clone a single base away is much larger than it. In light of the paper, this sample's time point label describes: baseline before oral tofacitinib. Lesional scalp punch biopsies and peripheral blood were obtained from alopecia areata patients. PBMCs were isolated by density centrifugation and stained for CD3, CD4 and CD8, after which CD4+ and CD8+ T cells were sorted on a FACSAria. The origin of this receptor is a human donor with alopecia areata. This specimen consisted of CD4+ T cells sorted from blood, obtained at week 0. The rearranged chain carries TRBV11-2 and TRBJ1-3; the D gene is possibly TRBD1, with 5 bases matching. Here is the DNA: TGTGCCAGCAGCCGTGGCGGAGGGACAAACACCATATATTTT. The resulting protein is CASSRGGGTNTIYF.